The present TCR beta chain was sequenced within a study of cytomegalovirus exposure and HLA in healthy donors. Study background: Early released data comprised some 85 million unique TCRs from HLA-typed donors.

Details on this clone: The antigen is not known.

Study conclusions and caveats: In a later analysis, donors in an Asian-associated ancestry cluster reportedly had fewer N-insertions in productive TCRs than the cohort mean.

The V end was cut by 5 bases, the J end by 5 bases, with 18 bases between. The CDR3 sequence is 14 residues long. Germline V gene sequence: CDR1 GTSNPN, CDR2 SVGIG (reference sequence). Vbeta (60) and Jbeta (13) primers were used in the PCR. Assay used: immunoSEQ multiplex PCR; TCRdb lists only in-frame clones, some missing. Of about 180,000 clones in the sample, 76% were seen once. This chain links TRBV30 with TRBJ2-5; D perhaps matches TRBD2 (5 bases). Specimen: PBMCs. The TCR comes from a man between 18 and 35 years old in good health and CMV-seronegative. CDR3 in DNA: TGTGCCTGGGGATCGGACGCTGGCGGGGAGACCCAGTACTTC. Its protein product is CAWGSDAGGETQYF.